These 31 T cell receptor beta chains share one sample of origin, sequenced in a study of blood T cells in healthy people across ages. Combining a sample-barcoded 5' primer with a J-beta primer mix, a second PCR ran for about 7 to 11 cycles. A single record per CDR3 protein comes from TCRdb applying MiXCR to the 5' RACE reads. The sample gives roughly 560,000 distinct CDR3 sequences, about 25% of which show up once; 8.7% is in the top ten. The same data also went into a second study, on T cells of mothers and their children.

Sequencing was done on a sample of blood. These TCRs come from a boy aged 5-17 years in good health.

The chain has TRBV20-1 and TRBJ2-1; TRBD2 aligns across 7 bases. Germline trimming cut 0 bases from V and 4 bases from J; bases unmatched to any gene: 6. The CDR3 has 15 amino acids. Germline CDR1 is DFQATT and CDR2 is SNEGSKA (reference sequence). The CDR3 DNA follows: TGCAGTGCTAGAGACATCCGGGACTATTACAATGAGCAGTTCTTC. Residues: CSARDIRDYYNEQFF.

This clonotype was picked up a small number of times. The CDR3 is CAISKTEEGGNQPQHF. CDR3 nucleotides: TGTGCCATCAGCAAGACCGAAGAAGGGGGGAATCAGCCCCAGCATTTT. V usage is TRBV10-3 and J usage is TRBJ1-5; D perhaps matches TRBD1 (6 bases). The germline V gene encodes CDR1 ENHRY and CDR2 SYGVKD. Trimming removed 6 bases from V and 4 bases from J, with 19 bases in between. CDR3 length equals 16 residues.

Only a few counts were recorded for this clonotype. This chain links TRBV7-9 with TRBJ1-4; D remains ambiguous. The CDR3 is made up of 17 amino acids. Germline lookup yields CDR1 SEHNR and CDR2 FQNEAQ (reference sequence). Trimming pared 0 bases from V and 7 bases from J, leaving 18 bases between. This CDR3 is CASSLARQAQESEKLFF. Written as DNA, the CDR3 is TGTGCCAGCAGCTTAGCTCGGCAAGCACAAGAGAGTGAAAAACTGTTTTTT.

The CDR3 reads CASTPEVYEQYF. CDR3 DNA sequence: TGTGCCAGCACCCCGGAGGTGTACGAGCAGTACTTC. The V gene is TRBV7-9, the J gene TRBJ2-7; D may be TRBD2 (5 bases). In germline, CDR1 is SEHNR, CDR2 FQNEAQ (reference sequence). Trimming cost V 7 bases and J 4 bases, with 11 bases left between them. The CDR3 sequence is 12 residues long.

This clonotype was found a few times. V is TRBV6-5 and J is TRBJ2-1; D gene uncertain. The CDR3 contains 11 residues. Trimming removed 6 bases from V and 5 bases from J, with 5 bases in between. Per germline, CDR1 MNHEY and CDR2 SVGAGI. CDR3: CASRHNNEQFF. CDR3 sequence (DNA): TGTGCCAGCAGACACAACAATGAGCAGTTCTTC.

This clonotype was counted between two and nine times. CDR3 residues: CASSQGPQNTEAFF. The CDR3, as DNA: TGTGCCAGCAGTCAGGGACCGCAGAACACTGAAGCTTTCTTT. The chain carries TRBV25-1 and TRBJ1-1, with D maybe TRBD1 (5 bases). The germline V gene has CDR1 MGHDK and CDR2 SYGVNS. The CDR3 contains 14 residues. V was cut by 5 bases and J by 1 base, with 11 bases left in between. The full variable domain, in which reference TRBV25-1 and TRBJ1-1 provide the parts outside the CDR3, is EADIYQTPRYLVIGTGKKITLECSQTMGHDKMYWYQQDPGMELHLIHYSYGVNSTEKGDLSSESTVSRIRTEHFPLTLESARPSHTSQYLCASSQGPQNTEAFFGQGTRLTVV.

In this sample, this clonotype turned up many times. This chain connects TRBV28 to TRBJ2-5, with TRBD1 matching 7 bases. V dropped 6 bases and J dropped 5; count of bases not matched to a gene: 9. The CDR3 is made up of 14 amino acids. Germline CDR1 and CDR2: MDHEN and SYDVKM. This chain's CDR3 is CASSLSRGLETQYF. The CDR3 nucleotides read TGTGCCAGCAGCCTGTCGAGGGGGCTGGAGACCCAGTACTTC.

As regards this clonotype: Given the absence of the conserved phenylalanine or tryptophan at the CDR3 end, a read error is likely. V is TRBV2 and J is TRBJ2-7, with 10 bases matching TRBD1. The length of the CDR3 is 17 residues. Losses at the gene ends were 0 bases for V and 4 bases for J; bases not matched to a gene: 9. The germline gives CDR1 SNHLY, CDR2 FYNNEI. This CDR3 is CASSEALLRDRGYEQYL. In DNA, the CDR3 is TGTGCCAGCAGTGAAGCGCTACTGCGGGACAGGGGTTACGAGCAGTACCTC.

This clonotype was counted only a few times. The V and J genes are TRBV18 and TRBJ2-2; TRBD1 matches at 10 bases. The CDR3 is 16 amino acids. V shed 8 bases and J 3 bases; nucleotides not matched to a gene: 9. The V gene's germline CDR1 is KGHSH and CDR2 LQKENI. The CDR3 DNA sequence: TGTGCCAGCCGAAAACCCGGGACAGGGGACACCGGGGAGCTGTTTTTT. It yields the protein CASRKPGTGDTGELFF.

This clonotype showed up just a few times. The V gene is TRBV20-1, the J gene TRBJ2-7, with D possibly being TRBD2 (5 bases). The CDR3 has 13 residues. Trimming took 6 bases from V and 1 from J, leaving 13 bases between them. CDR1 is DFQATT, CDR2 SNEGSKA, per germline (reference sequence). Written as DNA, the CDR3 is TGCAGTGCCATCTTTGGGGAGTCCTACGAGCAGTACTTC. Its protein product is CSAIFGESYEQYF.

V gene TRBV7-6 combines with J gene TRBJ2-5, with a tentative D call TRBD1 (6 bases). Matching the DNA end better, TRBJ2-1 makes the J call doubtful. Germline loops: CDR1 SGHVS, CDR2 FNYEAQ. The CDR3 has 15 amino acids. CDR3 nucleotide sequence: TGTGCCAGCAGCTTAGAGGGGGATAGGTACAATGAGCAGTTCTTC. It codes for CASSLEGDRYNEQFF.

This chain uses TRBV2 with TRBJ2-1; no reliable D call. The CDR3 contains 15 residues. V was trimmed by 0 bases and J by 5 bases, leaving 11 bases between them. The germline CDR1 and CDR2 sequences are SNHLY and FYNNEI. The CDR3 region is CASSEAPFGDNEQFF. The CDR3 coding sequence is TGTGCCAGCAGTGAAGCGCCTTTTGGGGACAATGAGCAGTTCTTC.

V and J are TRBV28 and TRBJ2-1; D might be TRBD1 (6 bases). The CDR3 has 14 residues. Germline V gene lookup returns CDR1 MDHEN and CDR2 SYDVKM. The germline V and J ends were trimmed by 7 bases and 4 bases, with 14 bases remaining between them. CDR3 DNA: TGTGCCAGCATATCAGGGGATCTTTACAATGAGCAGTTCTTC. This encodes CASISGDLYNEQFF.

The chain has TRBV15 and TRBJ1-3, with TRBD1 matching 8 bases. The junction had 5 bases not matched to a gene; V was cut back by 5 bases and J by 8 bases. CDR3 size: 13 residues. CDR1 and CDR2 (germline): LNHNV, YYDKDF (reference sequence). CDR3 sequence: CATSEVQGDTIYF. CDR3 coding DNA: TGTGCCACCAGCGAGGTACAGGGGGACACCATATATTTT.

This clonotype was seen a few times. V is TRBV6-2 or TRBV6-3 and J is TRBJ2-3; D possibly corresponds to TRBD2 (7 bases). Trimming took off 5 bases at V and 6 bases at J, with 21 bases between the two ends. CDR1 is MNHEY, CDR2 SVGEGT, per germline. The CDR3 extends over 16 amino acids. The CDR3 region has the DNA TGTGCCAGCAGTCCTTCTAGGACGGGGGGCAGGGATACGCAGTATTTT. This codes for CASSPSRTGGRDTQYF.

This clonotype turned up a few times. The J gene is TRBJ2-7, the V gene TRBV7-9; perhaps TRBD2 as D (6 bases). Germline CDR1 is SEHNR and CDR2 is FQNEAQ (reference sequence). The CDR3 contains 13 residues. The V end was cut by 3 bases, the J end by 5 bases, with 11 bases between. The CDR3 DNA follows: TGTGCCAGCAGCTTCCTGGGGGAGGACGAGCAGTACTTC. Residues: CASSFLGEDEQYF.

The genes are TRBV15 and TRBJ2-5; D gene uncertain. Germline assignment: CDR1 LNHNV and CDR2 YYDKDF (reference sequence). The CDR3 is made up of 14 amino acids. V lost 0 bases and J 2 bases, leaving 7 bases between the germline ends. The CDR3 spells CATSREQPQETQYF. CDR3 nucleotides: TGTGCCACCAGCAGAGAGCAGCCACAAGAGACCCAGTACTTC. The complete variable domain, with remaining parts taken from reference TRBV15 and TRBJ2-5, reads DAMVIQNPRYQVTQFGKPVTLSCSQTLNHNVMYWYQQKSSQAPKLLFHYYDKDFNNEADTPDNFQSRRPNTSFCFLDIRSPGLGDTAMYLCATSREQPQETQYFGPGTRLLVL.

The chain's CDR3 is CASSQVRLGTGEVEQYF. The CDR3 DNA follows: TGCGCCAGCAGCCAAGTTAGGCTGGGGACGGGAGAAGTTGAGCAGTACTTC. The genes are TRBV4-3 and TRBJ2-1, with D tentatively TRBD2 (6 bases). The J call may be incorrect, as the DNA end agrees better with TRBJ2-7. The CDR3 consists of 17 residues. Germline assignment: CDR1 LGHNA and CDR2 YSLEER.

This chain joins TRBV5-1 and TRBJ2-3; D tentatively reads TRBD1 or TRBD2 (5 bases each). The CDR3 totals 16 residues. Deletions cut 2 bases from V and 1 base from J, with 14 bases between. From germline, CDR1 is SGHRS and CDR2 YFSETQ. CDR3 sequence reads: CASSFGPGDGTDTQYF. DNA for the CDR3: TGCGCCAGCAGCTTCGGTCCCGGGGACGGCACAGATACGCAGTATTTT.

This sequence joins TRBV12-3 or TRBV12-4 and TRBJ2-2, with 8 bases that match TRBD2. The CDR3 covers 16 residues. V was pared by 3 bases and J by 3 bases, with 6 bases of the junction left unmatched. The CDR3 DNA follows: TGTGCCAGCAGTTTTAGGGTAGCGGGATACACCGGGGAGCTGTTTTTT. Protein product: CASSFRVAGYTGELFF.

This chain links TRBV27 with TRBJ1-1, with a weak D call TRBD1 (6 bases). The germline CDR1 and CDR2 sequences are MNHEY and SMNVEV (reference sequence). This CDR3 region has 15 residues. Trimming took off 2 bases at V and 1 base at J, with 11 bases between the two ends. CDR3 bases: TGTGCCAGCAGTTTAAGGGCAGGGGCGAACACTGAAGCTTTCTTT. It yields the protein CASSLRAGANTEAFF.

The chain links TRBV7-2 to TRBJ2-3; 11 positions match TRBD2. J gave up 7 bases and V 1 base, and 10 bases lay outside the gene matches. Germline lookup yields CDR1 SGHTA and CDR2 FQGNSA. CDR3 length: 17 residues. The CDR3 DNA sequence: TGTGCCAGCAGCTTAGGGGGTCTAGCGGGAGGCCAAAATACGCAGTATTTT. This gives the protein CASSLGGLAGGQNTQYF.

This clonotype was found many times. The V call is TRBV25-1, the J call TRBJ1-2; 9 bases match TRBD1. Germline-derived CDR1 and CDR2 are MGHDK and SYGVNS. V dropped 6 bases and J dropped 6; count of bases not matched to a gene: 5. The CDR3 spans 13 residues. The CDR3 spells CASRGRDRDGYTF. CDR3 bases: TGTGCCAGCAGAGGCCGGGACAGGGATGGCTACACCTTC.

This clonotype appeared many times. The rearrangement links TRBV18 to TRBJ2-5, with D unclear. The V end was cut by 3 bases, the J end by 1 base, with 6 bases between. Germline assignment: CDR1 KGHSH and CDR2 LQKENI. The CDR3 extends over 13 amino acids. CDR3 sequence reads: CASSPPSQETQYF. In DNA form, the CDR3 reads TGTGCCAGCTCACCTCCATCCCAAGAGACCCAGTACTTC.

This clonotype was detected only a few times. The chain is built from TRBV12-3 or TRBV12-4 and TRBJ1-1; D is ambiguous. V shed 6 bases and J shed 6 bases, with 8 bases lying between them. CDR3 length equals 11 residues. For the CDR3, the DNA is TGTGCCAGCAGGGATAGATCTGAAGCTTTCTTT. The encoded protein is CASRDRSEAFF.

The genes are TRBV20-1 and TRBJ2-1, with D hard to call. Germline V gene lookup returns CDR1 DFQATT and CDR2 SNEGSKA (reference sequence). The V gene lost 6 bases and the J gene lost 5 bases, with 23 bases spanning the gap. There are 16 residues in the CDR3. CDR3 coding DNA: TGCAGTGCGCCGAGGCGCCGCGAGCTCATCCACAATGAGCAGTTCTTC. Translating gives CSAPRRRELIHNEQFF.

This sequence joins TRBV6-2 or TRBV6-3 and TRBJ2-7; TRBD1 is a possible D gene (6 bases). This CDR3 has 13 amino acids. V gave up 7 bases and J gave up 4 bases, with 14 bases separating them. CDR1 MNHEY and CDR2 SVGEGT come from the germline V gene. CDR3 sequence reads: CASTQVRGYEQYF. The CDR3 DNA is TGTGCCAGCACCCAGGTCAGGGGATACGAGCAGTACTTC.

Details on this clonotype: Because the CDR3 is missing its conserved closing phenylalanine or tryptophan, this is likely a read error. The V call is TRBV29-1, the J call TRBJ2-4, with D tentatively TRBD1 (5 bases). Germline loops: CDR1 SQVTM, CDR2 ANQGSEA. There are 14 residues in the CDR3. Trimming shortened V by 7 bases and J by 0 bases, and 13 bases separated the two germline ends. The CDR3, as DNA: TGCAGCGGGGGCGATGCTCTAGCCAAAAACATTCAGTACCTC. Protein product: CSGGDALAKNIQYL.

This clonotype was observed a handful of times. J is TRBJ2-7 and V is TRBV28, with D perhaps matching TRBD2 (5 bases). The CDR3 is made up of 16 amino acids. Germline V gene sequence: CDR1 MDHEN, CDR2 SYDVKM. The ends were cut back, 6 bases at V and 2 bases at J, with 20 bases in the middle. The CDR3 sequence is CASSPYSQLAAYEQYF. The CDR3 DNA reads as TGTGCCAGCAGCCCATACTCACAGCTAGCAGCCTACGAGCAGTACTTC.

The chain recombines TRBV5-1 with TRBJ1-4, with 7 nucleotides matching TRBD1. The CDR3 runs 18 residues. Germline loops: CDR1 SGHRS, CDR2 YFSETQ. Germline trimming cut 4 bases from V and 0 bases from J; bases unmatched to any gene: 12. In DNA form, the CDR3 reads TGCGCCAGCAGCGCCCGGGACAGAGGATTTGCAACTAATGAAAAACTGTTTTTT. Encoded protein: CASSARDRGFATNEKLFF.

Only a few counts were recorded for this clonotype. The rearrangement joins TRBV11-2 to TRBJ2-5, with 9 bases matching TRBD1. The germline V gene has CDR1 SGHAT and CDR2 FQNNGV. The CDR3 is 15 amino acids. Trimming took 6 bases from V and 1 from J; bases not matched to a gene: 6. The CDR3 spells CASRSYRGPQETQYF. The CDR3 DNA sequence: TGTGCCAGCAGATCTTACAGGGGGCCCCAAGAGACCCAGTACTTC.